A selection of T cell receptor beta chains follows, all from one sample in a study of blood T cell repertoires in COVID-19. Sequenced by immunoSEQ multiplex PCR; TCRdb stores in-frame clones only, minus some. This table holds about 89,000 clones, 85% to 95% found once. Sequencing was performed on peripheral blood. These receptor sequences come from a human donor with active COVID-19. The donor label of this sample is uncertain. Each CDR3 is given with its conserved first and last residue.

v_call: TRBV5-1
cdr3_aa: CASRGTVNTGELFF

v_call: TRBV9
cdr3_aa: CASSPHRDPNYNEQFF

v_call: TRBV19
cdr3_aa: CASSTRDAGNQPQHF

v_call: TRBV7-9
cdr3_aa: CASGRGASSSYNEQFF

v_call: TRBV14
cdr3_aa: CASSPLRRRGGTEAFF

v_call: TRBV7-2
cdr3_aa: CASSLPGTYEQYF

v_call: TRBV6-5
cdr3_aa: CASFGTGGMNTEAFF

v_call: TRBV2
cdr3_aa: CASLSVRTSPSPNGYTF

v_call: TRBV7-9
cdr3_aa: CASSPRGGFSYNEQFF

v_call: TRBV5-1
cdr3_aa: CASSLDGSRGYTF

v_call: TRBV15
cdr3_aa: CATSRTSGGGRETQYF

v_call: TRBV19
cdr3_aa: CASSIGDLSNEQFF

v_call: TRBV28
cdr3_aa: CASSSREAFF

v_call: TRBV11-2
cdr3_aa: CASSLSPNTGELFF

v_call: TRBV10-3
cdr3_aa: CAISPSGRDSSYNSPLHF

v_call: TRBV5-6
cdr3_aa: CASSPGSASLRAYEQYF

v_call: TRBV6-5
cdr3_aa: CASRGGPGNTIYF

v_call: TRBV28
cdr3_aa: CASSLWPTTGIGNTIYF

v_call: TRBV3-1/TRBV3-2
cdr3_aa: CASSHTTGLGKAEAFF

v_call: TRBV9
cdr3_aa: CASSVEWDNTNYGYTF

v_call: TRBV29-1
cdr3_aa: CSVNSGEKLFF

v_call: TRBV4-3
cdr3_aa: CASSQDSPRGVNTGELFF

v_call: TRBV10-3
cdr3_aa: CAISEQGDGEKLFF

v_call: TRBV9
cdr3_aa: CASSVGLWDSLDTQYF

v_call: TRBV19
cdr3_aa: CASSPGGWMNTEAFF

v_call: TRBV6-5
cdr3_aa: CASSRDPGGKGYTF

v_call: TRBV9
cdr3_aa: CASSPNPTGFYGYTF

v_call: TRBV5-4
cdr3_aa: CASSLAGTSTDTQYF